Following are 10 T cell receptor beta chains from one sample sequenced in a study of metastatic and nonmetastatic thyroid tumors. TCRdb re-called the PCR reads with MiXCR. The sample comprises some 16,000 clones, approximately 24% of which are singletons, and 10% to 15% rests with the top ten. No treatment of any kind had been given to any patient before thyroid surgery. Material for sequencing was tumor tissue. The receptors were gathered from a male donor with papillary thyroid cancer or a benign thyroid nodule (not recorded which). Some clones in this sample may be carry-over from other donors' samples.

This clone has a count of ten or more. The chain employs TRBV12-3 or TRBV12-4 and TRBJ2-3, with D perhaps assigned TRBD1 or TRBD2 (5 bases each). The V and J ends lost 3 bases and 4 bases respectively, with 23 bases between them. This CDR3 region has 18 residues. CDR3 region: CASSFRATGTRGADTQYF. CDR3 nucleotides: TGTGCCAGCAGTTTTCGGGCCACCGGGACCCGGGGAGCAGATACGCAGTATTTT.

This clone was recorded many times. The chain couples TRBV5-8 to TRBJ2-6, with D unclear. The CDR3 is 13 amino acids. V was cut by 7 bases and J by 0 bases, with 5 bases left in between. The germline CDR1 and CDR2 sequences are SGHTS and YDEGEE. DNA for the CDR3: TGTGCCAGCGGCGTCTCTGGGGCCAACGTCCTGACTTTC. Translating gives CASGVSGANVLTF.

This clone was detected many times. Being one base from a much bigger clone, this may be a read error. This chain connects TRBV15 to TRBJ2-3; perhaps TRBD1 as D (6 bases). CDR1 LNHNV and CDR2 YYDKDF come from the germline V gene (reference sequence). The length of the CDR3 is 15 residues. V was pared by 3 bases and J by 4 bases, with 14 bases between. This CDR3 is CATSRDSLNSDTQYF. Written as DNA, the CDR3 is TGTGCCACCAGCAGGGACAGCCTGAACTCAGATACGCAGTATTTT.

The chain employs TRBV27 and TRBJ2-5, with D perhaps TRBD1 or TRBD2 (6 bases each). CDR3 length: 13 residues. Trimming left V 5 bases short and J 9 bases short, with 16 bases between. Germline values: CDR1 MNHEY, CDR2 SMNVEV (reference sequence). DNA for the CDR3: TGTGCCAGCAGTCCGACACAGAGGGGGGCCCAGTACTTC. Translating gives CASSPTQRGAQYF.

Note on this clone: At one of its ends the junction is not consistent with the germline gene, which may arise from a read error. This specimen includes other DNA sequences encoding the same CDR3. The chain is built from TRBV5-1 and TRBJ2-1, with D unclear. CDR3 length equals 13 residues. Germline V gene data show CDR1 as SGHRS and CDR2 as YFSETQ. For the CDR3, the DNA is TGCGCTAGCAGCTCTTCCTGGGGTAATGAGCAGTTCTTC. Translation: CASSSSWGNEQFF.

This clone is deemed medium-sized. The DNA of the CDR3 is TGCGCCAGCAGCTGGGACATAGTGGTGGATACTGAAGCTTTCTTT. This sequence encodes CASSWDIVVDTEAFF. V usage is TRBV5-1 and J usage is TRBJ1-1; a weak D match, TRBD1 (6 bases). CDR3 size: 15 residues. The V gene lost 3 bases and the J gene lost 5 bases, with 17 bases spanning the gap. Germline-derived CDR1 and CDR2 are SGHRS and YFSETQ.

This clone occurred many times. The genes are TRBV9 and TRBJ2-7; TRBD2 aligns across 8 bases. This CDR3 comprises 15 residues. V lost 0 bases, J lost 3 bases, and 5 bases stayed unmatched. Germline V gene data show CDR1 as SGDLS and CDR2 as YYNGEE. The CDR3 spells CASSVAGGEYYEQYF. Written as DNA, the CDR3 is TGTGCCAGCAGCGTAGCGGGAGGGGAATACTACGAGCAGTACTTC.

This clone occurred many times. This may come from a read error, since a much larger clone is one base off. The sample carries other DNA sequences with the same CDR3. The rearrangement joins TRBV11-2 to TRBJ2-2; 8 nucleotides line up with TRBD2. The CDR3 covers 16 residues. The V gene's germline CDR1 is SGHAT and CDR2 FQNNGV. CDR3 sequence: CASRRTGTRGTGELFF. CDR3 bases: TGTGCCAGCAGACGCACCGGGACTAGAGGCACCGGGGAGCTGTTCTTT.

This clone has only a few counts. This chain links TRBV2 with TRBJ2-2, with a tentative D call TRBD2 (6 bases). The CDR3 covers 14 residues. The V end lost 7 bases, the J end lost 2 bases, and 11 bases lay between the germline ends. Germline V gives CDR1 SNHLY, CDR2 FYNNEI. For the CDR3, the DNA is TGTGCCAGCAATGGGAGGTTTAACACCGGGGAGCTGTTTTTT. Translated, it gives CASNGRFNTGELFF.

Concerning this clone: At one of its ends the junction is not consistent with the germline gene, which may arise from a read error. The chain carries TRBV9 and TRBJ2-5; a weak D match, TRBD2 (7 bases). The CDR3 has 16 residues. Germline assignment: CDR1 SGDLS and CDR2 YYNGEE. The CDR3 nucleotides are TGTGCCGGCAGCCCCCAAGGAGGGGGGGCGCAAGATACCCAGTACTTC. Translation gives CAGSPQGGGAQDTQYF. Based on the CDR3 plus reference TRBV9 and TRBJ2-5, the full variable domain is DSGVTQTPKHLITATGQRVTLRCSPRSGDLSVYWYQQSLDQGLQFLIQYYNGEERAKGNILERFSAQQFPDLHSELNLSSLELGDSALYFCAGSPQGGGAQDTQYFGPGTRLLVL.